This T cell receptor (beta chain) was sequenced for a study of early T cells in non-severe SARS-CoV-2 infection. Whole-study context: RNA in bulk from unsorted whole blood was sequenced, and chains were unpaired. Findings and caveats of the study: Sequences matched to VDJdb favored anti-spike CD8 responses, while private and CD4 specificities were missed.

MiXCR, applied by TCRdb to the 5' RACE reads, yields one record per CDR3 protein. The table has 60,000 or so distinct CDR3 sequences, about an eighth seen once. V was clipped by 3 bases and J by 7 bases; unmatched bases: 5. Looked up from germline, CDR1 is KGHSH and CDR2 is LQKENI. This CDR3 is 14 amino acids long. This clonotype was seen a handful of times. Its antigen is not identified. Source material: whole blood. V and J are TRBV18 and TRBJ1-5; 8 bases are a match to TRBD1. The origin of this receptor is an adult who was a healthcare worker with PCR-confirmed SARS-CoV-2 infection or an uninfected control (not recorded which). The CDR3 DNA follows: TGTGCCAGCTCACCCTCCGACAGGGGACAGCCCCAGCATTTT. Amino acid sequence: CASSPSDRGQPQHF. The full variable domain, rest sourced from reference TRBV18 and TRBJ1-5, is NAGVMQNPRHLVRRRGQEARLRCSPMKGHSHVYWYRQLPEEGLKFMVYLQKENIIDESGMPKERFSAEFPKEGPSILRIQQVVRGDSAAYFCASSPSDRGQPQHFGDGTRLSIL.